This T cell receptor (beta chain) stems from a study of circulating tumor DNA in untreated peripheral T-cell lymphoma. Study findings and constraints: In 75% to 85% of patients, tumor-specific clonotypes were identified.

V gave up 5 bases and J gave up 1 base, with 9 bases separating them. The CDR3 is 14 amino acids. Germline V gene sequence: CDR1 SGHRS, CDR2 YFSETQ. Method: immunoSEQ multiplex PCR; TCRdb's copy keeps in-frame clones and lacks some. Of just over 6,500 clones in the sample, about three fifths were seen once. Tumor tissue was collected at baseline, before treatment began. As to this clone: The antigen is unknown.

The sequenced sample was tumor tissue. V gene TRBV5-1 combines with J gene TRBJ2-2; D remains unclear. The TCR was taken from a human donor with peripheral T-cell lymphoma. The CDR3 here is CASSGQLNTGELFF. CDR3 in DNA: TGCGCCAGCAGTGGGCAGCTGAACACCGGGGAGCTGTTTTTT.